This T cell receptor (beta chain) was recovered during a study of cytomegalovirus exposure and HLA in healthy donors. General observations from the study: About 90% or about 30% of the time was how often most TCR beta V segments were productive, according to an earlier analysis. Later, an analysis found that common viral pathogens appeared to be linked with several of the most significant clusters. Among TCR sequences, most were rare, though some public TCRs appeared in many donors.

13 Jbeta primers and 60 Vbeta primers were used for the PCR. The table came from immunoSEQ multiplex PCR; TCRdb's copy has only in-frame clones and leaves some out. This sample has 150,000 to 200,000 clones, with about four fifths found just once. The germline V gene encodes CDR1 MGHDK and CDR2 SYGVNS. The V gene end was trimmed by 6 bases and the J gene end by 4 bases; junction bases not matched to a gene: 8. The CDR3 covers 15 residues. Comment on this clone: What it binds is unknown.

This TCR came from a man aged 50-59 years in good health and CMV-seronegative. The sample was PBMCs. The V call is TRBV25-1, the J call TRBJ2-1; 8 bases are shared with TRBD2. CDR3 loop: CASSPPGGAYNEQFF. The CDR3, as DNA: TGTGCCAGCAGCCCCCCGGGAGGGGCTTACAATGAGCAGTTCTTC.